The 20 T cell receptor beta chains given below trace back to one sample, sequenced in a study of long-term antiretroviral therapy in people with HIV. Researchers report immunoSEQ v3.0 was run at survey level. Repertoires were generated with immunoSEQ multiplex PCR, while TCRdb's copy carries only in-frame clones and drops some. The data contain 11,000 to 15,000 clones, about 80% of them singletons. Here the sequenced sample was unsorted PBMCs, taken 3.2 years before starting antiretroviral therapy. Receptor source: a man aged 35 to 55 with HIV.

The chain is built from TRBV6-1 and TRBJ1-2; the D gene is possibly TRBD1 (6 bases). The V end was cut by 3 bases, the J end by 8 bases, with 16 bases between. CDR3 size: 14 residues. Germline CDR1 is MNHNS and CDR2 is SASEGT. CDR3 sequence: CASSDPGTLYGYTF. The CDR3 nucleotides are TGTGCCAGCAGTGATCCCGGGACATTGTACGGCTACACCTTC.

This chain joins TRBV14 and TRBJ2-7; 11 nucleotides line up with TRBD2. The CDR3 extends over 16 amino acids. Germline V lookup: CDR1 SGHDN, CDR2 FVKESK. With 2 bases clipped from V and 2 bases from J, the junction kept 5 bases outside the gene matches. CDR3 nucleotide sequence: TGTGCCAGCAGCCAACGGCTAGCGGGGGGCACCTACGAGCAGTACTTC. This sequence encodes CASSQRLAGGTYEQYF.

The CDR3 DNA reads as TGTGCCAGCAGAGGAGGGACAGATAGCTCACCCCTCCACTTT. The encoded protein is CASRGGTDSSPLHF. V gene TRBV6-5 combines with J gene TRBJ1-6; 7 nucleotides line up with TRBD1. Germline lookup yields CDR1 MNHEY and CDR2 SVGAGI. The CDR3 has 14 residues. V shed 6 bases and J 10 bases; nucleotides not matched to a gene: 9.

The CDR3 DNA follows: TGTGCCAGCAGCCCCAGTGGCGGGACAGGGGCCAATGAGCAGTTCTTC. It is translated as CASSPSGGTGANEQFF. This chain connects TRBV5-6 to TRBJ2-1, with TRBD1 matching 10 bases. Unmatched junction bases numbered 10, after V lost 4 bases and J lost 6 bases. This CDR3 region has 16 residues. In germline, CDR1 is SGHDT, CDR2 YYEEEE.

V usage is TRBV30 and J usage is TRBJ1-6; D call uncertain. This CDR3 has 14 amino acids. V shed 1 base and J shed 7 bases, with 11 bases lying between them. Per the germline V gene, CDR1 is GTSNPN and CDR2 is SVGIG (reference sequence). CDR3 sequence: CAWSAWTRNSPLHF. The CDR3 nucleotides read TGTGCCTGGAGTGCGTGGACGAGGAATTCACCCCTCCACTTT.

The CDR3 spells CASSSGQGGNSPLHF. CDR3 nucleotides: TGTGCCAGCAGCTCCGGACAGGGAGGTAATTCACCCCTCCACTTT. This sequence joins TRBV11-2 and TRBJ1-6, with TRBD1 matching over 8 bases. The V segment lost 4 bases and the J segment 6 bases; nucleotides outside the gene matches: 5. Germline CDR1 reads SGHAT; CDR2 reads FQNNGV. The CDR3 length is 15 residues. Using reference TRBV11-2 and TRBJ1-6 for the parts outside the CDR3, the full variable domain is EAGVAQSPRYKIIEKRQSVAFWCNPISGHATLYWYQQILGQGPKLLIQFQNNGVVDDSQLPKDRFSAERLKGVDSTLKIQPAKLEDSAVYLCASSSGQGGNSPLHFGNGTRLTVT.

In DNA, the CDR3 is TGTGCCAGCAGCAAAGCGGGCTGGGGCAGGCCGCACTATGGCTACACCTTC. Protein sequence: CASSKAGWGRPHYGYTF. The J gene is TRBJ1-2, the V gene TRBV21-1; TRBD1, as called in the table, went unchecked against the DNA. TRBV21-1 is classified as a pseudogene. The CDR3 extends over 17 amino acids.

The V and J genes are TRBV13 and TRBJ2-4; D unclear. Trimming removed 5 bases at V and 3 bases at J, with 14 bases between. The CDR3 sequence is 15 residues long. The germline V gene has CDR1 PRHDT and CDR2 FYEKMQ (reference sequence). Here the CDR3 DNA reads TGTGCCAGCAGCATCGTGGGTGGTGGCAAAAACATTCAGTACTTC. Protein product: CASSIVGGGKNIQYF.

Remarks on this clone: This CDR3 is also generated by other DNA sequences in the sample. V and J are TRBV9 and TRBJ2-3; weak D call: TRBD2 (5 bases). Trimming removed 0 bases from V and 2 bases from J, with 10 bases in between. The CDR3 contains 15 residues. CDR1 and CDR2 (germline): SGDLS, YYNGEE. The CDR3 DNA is TGTGCCAGCAGCGTAGGACTACTCCTCACAGATACGCAGTATTTT. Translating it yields CASSVGLLLTDTQYF.

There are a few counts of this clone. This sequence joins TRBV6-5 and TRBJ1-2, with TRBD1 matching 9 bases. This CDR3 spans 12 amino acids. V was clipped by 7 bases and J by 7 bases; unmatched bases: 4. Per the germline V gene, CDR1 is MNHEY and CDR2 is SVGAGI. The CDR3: CASTPDRGGYTF. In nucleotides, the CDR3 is TGTGCCAGCACCCCGGACAGGGGTGGCTACACCTTC.

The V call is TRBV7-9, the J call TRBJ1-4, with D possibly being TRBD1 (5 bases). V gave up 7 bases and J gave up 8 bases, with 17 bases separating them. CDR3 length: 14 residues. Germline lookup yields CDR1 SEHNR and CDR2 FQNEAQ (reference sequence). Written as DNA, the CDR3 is TGTGCCAGCAACGCCGGGGCGGAGGGGGAAAAACTGTTTTTT. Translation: CASNAGAEGEKLFF.

CDR3 nucleotide sequence: TGCGCCAGCAGCTTGGCCGGGGGACAGGGGAGCGAGCAGTACTTC. Translated, it gives CASSLAGGQGSEQYF. V gene TRBV5-1 combines with J gene TRBJ2-7; 10 bases are a match to TRBD1. The CDR3 runs to 15 residues. CDR1 and CDR2 from the germline V gene are SGHRS and YFSETQ. The V segment lost 0 bases and the J segment 6 bases; nucleotides outside the gene matches: 6.

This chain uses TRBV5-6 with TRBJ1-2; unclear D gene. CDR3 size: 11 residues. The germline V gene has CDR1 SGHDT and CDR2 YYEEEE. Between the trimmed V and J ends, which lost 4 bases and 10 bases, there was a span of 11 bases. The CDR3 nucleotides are TGTGCCAGCAGCGCCGAGGCCCTCTACACCTTC. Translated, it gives CASSAEALYTF.

CDR3 nucleotide sequence: TGTGCCAGCAGTTTAGCGGGGGGAAGCACAGATACGCAGTATTTT. Protein: CASSLAGGSTDTQYF. The chain has TRBV28 and TRBJ2-3; TRBD2 matches 8 bases. Germline values: CDR1 MDHEN, CDR2 SYDVKM. This CDR3 contains 15 residues. Germline trimming cut 2 bases from V and 0 bases from J; bases unmatched to any gene: 1.

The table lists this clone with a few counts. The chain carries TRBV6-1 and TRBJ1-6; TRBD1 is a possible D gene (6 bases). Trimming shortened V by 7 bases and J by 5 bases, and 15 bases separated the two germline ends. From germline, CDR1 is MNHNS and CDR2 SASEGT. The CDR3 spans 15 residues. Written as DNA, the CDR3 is TGTGCCAGCATGTTTCCTCAGGGGAATAATTCACCCCTCCACTTT. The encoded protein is CASMFPQGNNSPLHF.

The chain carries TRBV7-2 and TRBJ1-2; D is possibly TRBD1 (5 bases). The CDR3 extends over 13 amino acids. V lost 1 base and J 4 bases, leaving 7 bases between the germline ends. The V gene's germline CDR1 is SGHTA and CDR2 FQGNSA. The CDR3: CASSLGGTYGYTF. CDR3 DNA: TGTGCCAGCAGCTTAGGAGGGACCTATGGCTACACCTTC.

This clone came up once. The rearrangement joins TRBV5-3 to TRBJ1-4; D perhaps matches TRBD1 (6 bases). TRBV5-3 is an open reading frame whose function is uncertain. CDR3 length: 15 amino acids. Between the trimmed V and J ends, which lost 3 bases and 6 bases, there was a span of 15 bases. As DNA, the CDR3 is TGTGCCAGAAGCTGGCCCGGGACAATGGATGAAAAACTGTTTTTT. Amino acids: CARSWPGTMDEKLFF.

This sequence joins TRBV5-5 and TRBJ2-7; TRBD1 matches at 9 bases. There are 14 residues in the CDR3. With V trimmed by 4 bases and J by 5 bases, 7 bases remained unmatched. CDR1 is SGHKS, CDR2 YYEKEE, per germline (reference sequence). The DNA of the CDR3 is TGTGCCAGCAGCATGGGACAGGGCGCCAACGAGCAGTACTTC. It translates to CASSMGQGANEQYF.

CDR3 sequence (DNA): TGCGCCAGCAGCCTGGGACAGAACACTGAAGCTTTCTTT. Amino acids: CASSLGQNTEAFF. V is TRBV10-1 and J is TRBJ1-1, with D perhaps TRBD1 (6 bases). The CDR3 is made up of 13 amino acids. Per the germline V gene, CDR1 is WNHNN and CDR2 is SYGVQD (reference sequence). Deletions cut 6 bases from V and 1 base from J, with 9 bases between.

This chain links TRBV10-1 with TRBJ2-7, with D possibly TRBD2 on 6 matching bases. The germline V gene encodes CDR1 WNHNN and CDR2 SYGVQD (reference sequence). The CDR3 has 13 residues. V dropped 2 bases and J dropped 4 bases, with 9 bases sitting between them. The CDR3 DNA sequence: TGCGCCAGCAGTGAGAAGGCGGGGTACGAGCAGTACTTC. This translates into CASSEKAGYEQYF.